One sample yielded the 23 T cell receptor beta chains listed below, sequenced in a study of breast tumors, draining lymph nodes, adjacent tissues. In TCRdb, the multiplex PCR reads were re-called with MiXCR into one record per CDR3 protein. The repertoire holds some 200,000 distinct CDR3 sequences, roughly 29% seen once, with roughly 4% in the top ten. Samples came from axillary lymph nodes draining the breast cancer. The specimen sequenced was axillary lymph node tissue. These receptors came from a female donor with breast cancer. Some clones in this sample may be carry-over from other donors' samples.

This clonotype was seen ten or more times. The junction and the germline gene differ at one end; a read error may be behind it. The gene calls are TRBV2 and TRBJ2-1, with D perhaps matching TRBD1 (6 bases). CDR1 is SNHLY and CDR2 is FYNNEI in the germline V gene. The CDR3 sequence is 13 residues long. In DNA, the CDR3 is TGTGCCAGCAGTGATACAGGGTACAGTGAGCAGTTCTTC. Translation: CASSDTGYSEQFF.

The V call is TRBV24-1, the J call TRBJ2-5; tentative D call: TRBD2 (6 bases). The V gene lost 5 bases and the J gene lost 1 base, with 10 bases spanning the gap. This CDR3 has 14 amino acids. CDR1 is KGHDR, CDR2 SFDVKD, per germline. This chain's CDR3 is CATSGRERQETQYF. In DNA form, the CDR3 reads TGTGCCACCAGTGGACGGGAGCGCCAAGAGACCCAGTACTTC.

This clonotype is classed as medium-sized. The genes are TRBV2 and TRBJ1-6; 11 nucleotides line up with TRBD1. V was pared by 3 bases and J by 9 bases, with 7 bases of the junction left unmatched. The V gene's germline CDR1 is SNHLY and CDR2 FYNNEI. This CDR3 is 16 amino acids long. CDR3 sequence reads: CASSERTGGAGSPLHF. The CDR3, as DNA: TGTGCCAGCAGTGAGAGGACAGGGGGCGCCGGTTCACCCCTCCACTTT.

The sample holds many counts of this clonotype. The rearrangement uses TRBV27 and TRBJ2-1; no definite D call. The CDR3 loop spans 12 amino acids. The V and J ends lost 6 bases and 7 bases respectively, with 10 bases between them. Germline-derived CDR1 and CDR2 are MNHEY and SMNVEV (reference sequence). The CDR3 protein is CASSLTGNEQFF. The CDR3 coding sequence is TGTGCCAGCAGCTTAACCGGGAATGAGCAGTTCTTC.

This clonotype has ten or more counts. J is TRBJ2-7 and V is TRBV6-6; tentatively, D is TRBD1 (5 bases). Germline CDR1 and CDR2: MNHNY and SVGAGI (reference sequence). V was pared by 9 bases and J by 1 base, with 7 bases between. The CDR3 runs 11 residues. CDR3 sequence reads: CASTGSYEQYF. CDR3 nucleotide sequence: TGTGCCAGTACAGGTTCCTACGAGCAGTACTTC.

CDR3 loop: CASSRTSRTGANVLTF. The CDR3 DNA is TGTGCCAGCAGTAGGACATCCCGTACCGGGGCCAACGTCCTGACTTTC. The V call is TRBV2, the J call TRBJ2-6, with D perhaps matching TRBD1 (5 bases). V was shortened by 5 bases and J by 4 bases, with 15 bases between the two germline ends. Per germline, CDR1 SNHLY and CDR2 FYNNEI. The CDR3 is 16 amino acids.

This clonotype appeared a single time. The chain recombines TRBV2 with TRBJ2-7; TRBD2 matches at 10 bases. The CDR3 has 15 amino acids. From germline, CDR1 is SNHLY and CDR2 FYNNEI. J gave up 6 bases and V 4 bases, and 9 bases lay outside the gene matches. The CDR3 region has the DNA TGTGCCAGCAGTGTAACCATAGCGGGAGGCGCCGAGCAGTACTTC. Translation: CASSVTIAGGAEQYF.

This clonotype was seen at least ten times. This clone may be a read error of a much larger clone one base away. The J gene is TRBJ2-5, the V gene TRBV7-2; TRBD2 aligns across 10 bases. Germline V gives CDR1 SGHTA, CDR2 FQGNSA. The length of the CDR3 is 15 residues. The CDR3 region is CASSPSGGAGETQHF. For the CDR3, the DNA is TGTGCCAGCAGCCCCAGCGGGGGGGCAGGAGAGACCCAGCACTTC.

V is TRBV6-6 and J is TRBJ1-3, with TRBD1 matching over 8 bases. The CDR3 consists of 14 residues. The V gene end was trimmed by 2 bases and the J gene end by 10 bases; junction bases not matched to a gene: 7. Germline-derived CDR1 and CDR2 are MNHNY and SVGAGI (reference sequence). The CDR3 loop is CASSYGQGGETIYF. As DNA, the CDR3 is TGTGCCAGCAGTTACGGACAGGGAGGAGAGACCATATATTTT.

This clonotype has ten or more counts. The J gene is TRBJ2-1, the V gene TRBV20-1, with D possibly called TRBD1 or TRBD2 (5 bases each). CDR3 length: 15 amino acids. In germline, CDR1 is DFQATT, CDR2 SNEGSKA (reference sequence). V lost 1 base, J lost 6 bases, and 16 bases lay in between. CDR3 nucleotide sequence: TGCAGTGCTAGAGCACCCGGGGCAGGAGGCAATGAGCAGTTCTTC. Its protein product is CSARAPGAGGNEQFF.

V usage is TRBV25-1 and J usage is TRBJ1-6; a possible D gene is TRBD1 (6 bases). Per the germline V gene, CDR1 is MGHDK and CDR2 is SYGVNS. The CDR3 is made up of 14 amino acids. V shed 4 bases and J shed 3 bases, with 7 bases lying between them. CDR3 coding DNA: TGTGCCAGCAGTGCGGGACACTATAATTCACCCCTCCACTTT. It yields the protein CASSAGHYNSPLHF.

About this clonotype: This may arise from a read error, as a much more abundant clone is one base away. The J gene is TRBJ2-5, the V gene TRBV11-2; TRBD2 agrees at 8 bases. The junction had 3 bases not matched to a gene; V was cut back by 1 base and J by 5 bases. Germline V gene sequence: CDR1 SGHAT, CDR2 FQNNGV. CDR3 length: 14 residues. The CDR3: CASSLGRGAETQYF. CDR3 nucleotides: TGTGCCAGCAGCTTAGGGCGGGGGGCCGAGACCCAGTACTTC.

This clonotype occurred many times. The rearrangement joins TRBV11-3 to TRBJ2-1, with D possibly TRBD1 on 6 matching bases. V gave up 2 bases and J gave up 5 bases, with 10 bases separating them. The germline CDR1 and CDR2 sequences are SGHNT and YENEEA. The CDR3 sequence is 14 residues long. The CDR3 DNA is TGTGCCAGCAGCTTACACAGGGCGAACAATGAGCAGTTCTTC. Encoded protein: CASSLHRANNEQFF. The complete variable domain, with remaining parts taken from reference TRBV11-3 and TRBJ2-1, reads EAGVVQSPRYKIIEKKQPVAFWCNPISGHNTLYWYLQNLGQGPELLIRYENEEAVDDSQLPKDRFSAERLKGVDSTLKIQPAELGDSAVYLCASSLHRANNEQFFGPGTRLTVL.

For the CDR3, the DNA is TGTGCCAGCTCAATGGGACCAAACACCATATATTTT. Translating it yields CASSMGPNTIYF. The rearrangement joins TRBV18 to TRBJ1-3; possible D gene TRBD1, 5 bases. The CDR3 is made up of 12 amino acids. Germline V gives CDR1 KGHSH, CDR2 LQKENI. V lost 5 bases to trimming and J lost 6 bases, with 8 bases between them.

Remarks on this clonotype: Sequence at one end of the junction differs from germline and may be a read error. J is TRBJ2-1 and V is TRBV14; D gene uncertain. Germline V lookup: CDR1 SGHDN, CDR2 FVKESK. This CDR3 spans 14 amino acids. CDR3 nucleotide sequence: TGTACCAGCAGCCAACTGCCGGACGGCAATGAGCAGTTCTTC. Its protein is CTSSQLPDGNEQFF.

With regard to this clonotype: This may come from a read error, since a much larger clone is one base off. The chain couples TRBV5-1 to TRBJ2-7, with a possible D match to TRBD1 (6 bases). V gave up 1 base and J gave up 5 bases, with 16 bases separating them. Germline-derived CDR1 and CDR2 are SGHRS and YFSETQ. This CDR3 comprises 15 residues. In DNA form, the CDR3 reads TGCGCCAGCAGCTTGTCCGCCCAGGGGACGGACGAGCAGTACTTC. Amino acids: CASSLSAQGTDEQYF.

A few counts support this clonotype. The chain combines TRBV30 with TRBJ2-3, with D possibly TRBD1 on 6 matching bases. Trimming stripped 0 bases from V and 4 bases from J, with 11 bases between. The germline V gene has CDR1 GTSNPN and CDR2 SVGIG (reference sequence). The CDR3 length is 14 residues. The CDR3 loop reads CAWSVRGGADTQYF. In DNA form, the CDR3 reads TGTGCCTGGAGTGTACGTGGGGGCGCAGATACGCAGTATTTT.

Comments on this clonotype: This may be a read error: a much more frequent sequence differs by one nucleotide. V usage is TRBV5-1 and J usage is TRBJ2-3, with TRBD2 identical over 10 bases. With 3 bases clipped from V and 3 bases from J, the junction kept 10 bases outside the gene matches. The CDR3 consists of 17 residues. CDR1 and CDR2 from the germline V gene are SGHRS and YFSETQ. CDR3 amino acids: CASSSARLAGATDTQYF. The CDR3 DNA sequence: TGCGCCAGCAGCTCGGCCCGGCTAGCGGGAGCAACAGATACGCAGTATTTT.

This sequence joins TRBV7-2 and TRBJ2-3, with 12 bases aligning to TRBD2. The germline CDR1 and CDR2 sequences are SGHTA and FQGNSA. With 4 bases clipped from V and 14 bases from J, the junction kept 4 bases outside the gene matches. The CDR3 sequence is 12 residues long. The CDR3 sequence: CASSSTSGRAYF. As DNA, the CDR3 is TGTGCCAGCAGCTCGACTAGCGGGAGAGCGTATTTT.

The V call is TRBV18, the J call TRBJ2-7, with D perhaps matching TRBD1 (5 bases). CDR1 is KGHSH, CDR2 LQKENI, per germline. CDR3 length equals 15 residues. Deletions cut 6 bases from V and 0 bases from J, with 15 bases between. This CDR3 is CASSPRVSGSYEQYF. CDR3 nucleotide sequence: TGTGCCAGCTCTCCCAGGGTCTCCGGCTCCTACGAGCAGTACTTC.

The chain uses TRBV12-3 or TRBV12-4 and TRBJ1-1, with D hard to call. The CDR3 spans 13 residues. The germline V and J ends were trimmed by 6 bases and 4 bases, with 12 bases remaining between them. The CDR3 loop reads CASRPSSATEAFF. The CDR3 coding sequence is TGTGCCAGCAGACCCTCAAGCGCCACTGAAGCTTTCTTT.

This clonotype was found many times. A read error may be the cause here, since a much bigger clone is one base away. The J gene is TRBJ2-7, the V gene TRBV20-1; 8 bases agree with TRBD1. The V gene's germline CDR1 is DFQATT and CDR2 SNEGSKA (reference sequence). This CDR3 contains 13 residues. Here the CDR3 reads CSARRTGSYAQYF. CDR3 in DNA: TGCAGTGCTAGAAGGACAGGGTCCTACGCGCAGTACTTC.

V is TRBV9 and J is TRBJ1-6; TRBD1 might be the D (6 bases). CDR1 is SGDLS and CDR2 is YYNGEE in the germline V gene. The germline V and J ends were trimmed by 4 bases and 5 bases, with 22 bases remaining between them. This CDR3 comprises 18 residues. The CDR3 nucleotides are TGTGCCAGCAGCTTCGGACTAGCGGGGGGCAGAGATAATTCACCCCTCCACTTT. It yields the protein CASSFGLAGGRDNSPLHF.